This T cell receptor beta chain derives from a study of blood T cell repertoires in COVID-19. The V gene's germline CDR1 is SGHKS and CDR2 YYEKEE (reference sequence). V was clipped by 0 bases and J by 3 bases; unmatched bases: 9. This CDR3 has 16 amino acids. Repertoires were generated with immunoSEQ multiplex PCR, while TCRdb's copy carries only in-frame clones and drops some. The data show under 350,000 clones, with just over 85% seen just once and 3.5% to 4.5% held by the top ten. Sequencing was done on a sample of PBMCs or T cells enriched from blood (not recorded which). This sequence originates from a young man who had recovered from COVID-19. The chain couples TRBV5-5 to TRBJ2-7; 7 nucleotides match TRBD1. The chain's CDR3 is CASSLGVRGSNYEQYF. CDR3 in DNA: TGTGCCAGCAGCTTGGGAGTCAGGGGGAGCAACTACGAGCAGTACTTC.